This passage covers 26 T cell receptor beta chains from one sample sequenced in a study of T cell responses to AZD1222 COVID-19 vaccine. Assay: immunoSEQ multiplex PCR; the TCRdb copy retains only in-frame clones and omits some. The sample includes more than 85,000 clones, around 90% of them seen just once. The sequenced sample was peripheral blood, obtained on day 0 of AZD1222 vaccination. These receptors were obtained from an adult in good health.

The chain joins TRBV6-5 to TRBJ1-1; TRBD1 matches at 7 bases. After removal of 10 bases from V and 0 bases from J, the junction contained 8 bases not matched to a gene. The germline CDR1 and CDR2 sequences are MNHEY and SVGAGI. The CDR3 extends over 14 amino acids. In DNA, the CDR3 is TGTGCCACCCTACCCGGGACAGTGAACACTGAAGCTTTCTTT. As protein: CATLPGTVNTEAFF.

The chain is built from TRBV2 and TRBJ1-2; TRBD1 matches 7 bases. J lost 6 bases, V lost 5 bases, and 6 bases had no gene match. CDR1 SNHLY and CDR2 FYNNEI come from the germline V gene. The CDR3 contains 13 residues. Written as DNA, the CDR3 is TGTGCCAGCAGTCGACAGGGAACAGATGGCTACACCTTC. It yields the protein CASSRQGTDGYTF.

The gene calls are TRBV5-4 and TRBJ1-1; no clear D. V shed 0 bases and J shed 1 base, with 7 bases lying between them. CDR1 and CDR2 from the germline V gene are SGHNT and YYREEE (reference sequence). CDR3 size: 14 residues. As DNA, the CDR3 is TGTGCCAGCAGCTTGGGGGCAGGGAACACTGAAGCTTTCTTT. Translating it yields CASSLGAGNTEAFF.

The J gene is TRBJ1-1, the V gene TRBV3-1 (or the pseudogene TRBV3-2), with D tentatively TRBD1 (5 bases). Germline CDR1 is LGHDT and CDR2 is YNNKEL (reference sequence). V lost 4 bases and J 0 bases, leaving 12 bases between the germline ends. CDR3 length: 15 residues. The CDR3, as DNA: TGTGCCAGCAGCCCCCGGGGGGTCATGAACACTGAAGCTTTCTTT. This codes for CASSPRGVMNTEAFF.

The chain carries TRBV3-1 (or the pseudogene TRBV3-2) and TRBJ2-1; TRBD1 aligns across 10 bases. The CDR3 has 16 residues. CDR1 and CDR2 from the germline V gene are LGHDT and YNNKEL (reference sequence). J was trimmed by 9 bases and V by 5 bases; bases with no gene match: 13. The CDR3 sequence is CASSNYRDRGTSEQFF. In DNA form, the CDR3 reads TGTGCCAGCAGCAATTACCGGGACAGGGGAACTTCTGAGCAGTTCTTC.

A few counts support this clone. CDR3 sequence (DNA): TGTGCCAGCTCACCACCTTTTGGGAGAACTAGCGGGAGAAACATCAGAGAGACCCAGTACTTC. It codes for CASSPPFGRTSGRNIRETQYF. The chain recombines TRBV18 with TRBJ2-5; TRBD2 agrees at 11 bases. Per the germline V gene, CDR1 is KGHSH and CDR2 is LQKENI. CDR3 length: 21 amino acids. The V segment lost 0 bases and the J segment 4 bases; nucleotides outside the gene matches: 19.

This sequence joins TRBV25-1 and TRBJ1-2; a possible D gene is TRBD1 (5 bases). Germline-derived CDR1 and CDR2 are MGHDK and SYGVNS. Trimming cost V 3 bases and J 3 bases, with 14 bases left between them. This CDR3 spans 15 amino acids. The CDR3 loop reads CASSDSSWGDYGYTF. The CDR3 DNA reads TGTGCCAGCAGTGATTCCTCATGGGGGGACTATGGCTACACCTTC.

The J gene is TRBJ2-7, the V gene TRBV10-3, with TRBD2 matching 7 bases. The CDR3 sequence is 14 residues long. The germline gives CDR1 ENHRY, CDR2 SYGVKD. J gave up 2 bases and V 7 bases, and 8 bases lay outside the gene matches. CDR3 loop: CAIKASGSPYEQYF. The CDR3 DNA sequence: TGTGCCATCAAGGCTAGCGGCTCCCCCTACGAGCAGTACTTC.

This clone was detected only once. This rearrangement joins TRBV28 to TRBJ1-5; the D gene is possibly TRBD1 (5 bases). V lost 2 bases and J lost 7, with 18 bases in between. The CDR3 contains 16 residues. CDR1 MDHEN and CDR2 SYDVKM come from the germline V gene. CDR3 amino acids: CASSLRGTRRRQPQHF. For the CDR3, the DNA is TGTGCCAGCAGTTTACGGGGGACCCGACGGCGGCAGCCCCAGCATTTT.

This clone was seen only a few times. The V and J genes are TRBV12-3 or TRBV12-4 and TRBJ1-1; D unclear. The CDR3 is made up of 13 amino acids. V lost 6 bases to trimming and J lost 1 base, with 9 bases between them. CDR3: CASSPRANTEAFF. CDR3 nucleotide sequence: TGTGCCAGCAGCCCCCGTGCGAACACTGAAGCTTTCTTT.

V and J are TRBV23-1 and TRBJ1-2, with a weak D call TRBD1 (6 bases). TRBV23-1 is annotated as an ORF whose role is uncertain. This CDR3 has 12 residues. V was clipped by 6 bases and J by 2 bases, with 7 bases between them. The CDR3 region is CASRRGNYGYTF. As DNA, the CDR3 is TGCGCCAGCAGAAGGGGGAACTATGGCTACACCTTC.

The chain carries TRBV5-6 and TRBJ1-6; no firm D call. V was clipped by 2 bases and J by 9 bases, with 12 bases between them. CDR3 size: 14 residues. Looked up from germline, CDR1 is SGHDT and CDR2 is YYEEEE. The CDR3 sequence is CASSFPSGGSPLHF. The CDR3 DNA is TGTGCCAGCAGCTTTCCCTCGGGCGGTTCACCCCTCCACTTT.

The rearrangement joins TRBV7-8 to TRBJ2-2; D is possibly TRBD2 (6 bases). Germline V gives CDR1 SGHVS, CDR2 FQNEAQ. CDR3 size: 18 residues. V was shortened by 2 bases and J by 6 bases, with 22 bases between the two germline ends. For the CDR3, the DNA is TGTGCCAGCAGCTTAATTCGGACTACGCATAATACCCCCGGGGAGCTGTTTTTT. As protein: CASSLIRTTHNTPGELFF.

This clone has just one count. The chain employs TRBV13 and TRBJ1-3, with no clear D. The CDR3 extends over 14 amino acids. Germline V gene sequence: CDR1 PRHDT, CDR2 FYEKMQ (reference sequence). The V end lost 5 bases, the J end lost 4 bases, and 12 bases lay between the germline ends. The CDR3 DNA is TGTGCCAGCAGCCTAAAGTCCGGAGGAAACACCATATATTTT. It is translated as CASSLKSGGNTIYF.

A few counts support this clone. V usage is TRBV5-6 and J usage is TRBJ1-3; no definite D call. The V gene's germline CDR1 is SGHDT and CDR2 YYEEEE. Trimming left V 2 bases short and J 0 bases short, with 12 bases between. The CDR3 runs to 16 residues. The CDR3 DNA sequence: TGTGCCAGCAGCTTAAAAAGCCTTTTCTCTGGAAACACCATATATTTT. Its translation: CASSLKSLFSGNTIYF.

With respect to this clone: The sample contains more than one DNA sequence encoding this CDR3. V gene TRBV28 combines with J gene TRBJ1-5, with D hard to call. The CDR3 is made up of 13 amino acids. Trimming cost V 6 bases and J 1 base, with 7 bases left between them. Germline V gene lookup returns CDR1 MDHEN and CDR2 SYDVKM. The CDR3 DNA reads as TGTGCCAGCAGCCCGGACAGCAATCAGCCCCAGCATTTT. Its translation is CASSPDSNQPQHF.

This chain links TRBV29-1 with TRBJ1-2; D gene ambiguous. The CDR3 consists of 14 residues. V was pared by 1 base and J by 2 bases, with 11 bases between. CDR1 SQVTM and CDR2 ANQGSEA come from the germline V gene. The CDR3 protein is CSVEGSGGNYGYTF. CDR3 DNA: TGCAGCGTTGAAGGAAGTGGCGGCAACTATGGCTACACCTTC.

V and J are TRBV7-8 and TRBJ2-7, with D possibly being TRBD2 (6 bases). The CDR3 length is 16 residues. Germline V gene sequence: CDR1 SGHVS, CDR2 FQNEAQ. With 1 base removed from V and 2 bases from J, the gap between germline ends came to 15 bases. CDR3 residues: CASSLDRWRDAYEQYF. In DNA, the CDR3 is TGTGCCAGCAGCTTAGATCGGTGGCGGGACGCCTACGAGCAGTACTTC.

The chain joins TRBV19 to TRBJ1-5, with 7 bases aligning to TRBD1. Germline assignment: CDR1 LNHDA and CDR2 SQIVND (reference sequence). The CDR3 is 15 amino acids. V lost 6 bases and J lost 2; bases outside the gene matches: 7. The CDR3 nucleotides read TGTGCCAGTAGCCCAATTGGACAGGGCAATCAGCCCCAGCATTTT. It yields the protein CASSPIGQGNQPQHF.

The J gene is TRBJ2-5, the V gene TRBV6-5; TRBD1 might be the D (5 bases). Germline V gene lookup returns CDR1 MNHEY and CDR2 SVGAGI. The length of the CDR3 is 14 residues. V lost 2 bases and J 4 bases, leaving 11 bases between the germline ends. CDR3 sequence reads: CASSYRGQGETQYF. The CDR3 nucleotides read TGTGCCAGCAGTTACAGGGGCCAGGGAGAGACCCAGTACTTC.

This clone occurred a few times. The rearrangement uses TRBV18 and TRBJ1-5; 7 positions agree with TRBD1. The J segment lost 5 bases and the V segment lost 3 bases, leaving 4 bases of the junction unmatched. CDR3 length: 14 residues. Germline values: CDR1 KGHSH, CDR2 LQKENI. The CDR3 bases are TGTGCCAGCTCACCGACAGGGCCAGATCAGCCCCAGCATTTT. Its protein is CASSPTGPDQPQHF.

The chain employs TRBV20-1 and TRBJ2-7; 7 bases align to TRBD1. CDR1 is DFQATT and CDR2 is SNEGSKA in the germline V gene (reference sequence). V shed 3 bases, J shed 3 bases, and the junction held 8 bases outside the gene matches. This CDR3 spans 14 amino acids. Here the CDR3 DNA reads TGCAGTGCTAGTTCGACGGGACAGAGCTACGAGCAGTACTTC. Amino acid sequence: CSASSTGQSYEQYF.

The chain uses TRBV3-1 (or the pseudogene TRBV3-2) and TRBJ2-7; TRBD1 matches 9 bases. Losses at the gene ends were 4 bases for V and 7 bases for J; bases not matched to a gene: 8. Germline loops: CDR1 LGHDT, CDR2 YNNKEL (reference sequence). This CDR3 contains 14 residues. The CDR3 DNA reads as TGTGCCAGCAGCCCGGACAGGGGAGTGTGGGAGCAGTACTTC. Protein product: CASSPDRGVWEQYF.

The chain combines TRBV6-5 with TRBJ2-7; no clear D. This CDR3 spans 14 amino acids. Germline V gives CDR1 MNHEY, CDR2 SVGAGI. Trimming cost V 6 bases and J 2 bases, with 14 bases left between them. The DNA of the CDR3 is TGTGCCAGCAGAAACGGGCGGTTGACCTACGAGCAGTACTTC. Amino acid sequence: CASRNGRLTYEQYF.

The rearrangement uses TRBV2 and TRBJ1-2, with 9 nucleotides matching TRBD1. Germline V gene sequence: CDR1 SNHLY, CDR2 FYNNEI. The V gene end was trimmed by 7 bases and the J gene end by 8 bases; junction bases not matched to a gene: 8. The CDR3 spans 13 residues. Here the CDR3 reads CASTGQGLGGYTF. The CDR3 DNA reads TGTGCCAGCACCGGACAGGGGCTAGGGGGCTACACCTTC.

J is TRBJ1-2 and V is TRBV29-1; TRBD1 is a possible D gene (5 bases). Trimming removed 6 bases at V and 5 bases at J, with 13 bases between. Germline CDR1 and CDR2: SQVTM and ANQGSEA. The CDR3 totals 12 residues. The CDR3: CSVTRDRYGYTF. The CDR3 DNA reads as TGCAGCGTCACGAGGGACCGTTATGGCTACACCTTC.